Given below is one TCR beta chain in context. Its antigen remains unknown. Clones were sequenced by immunoSEQ multiplex PCR, and TCRdb holds only the in-frame ones, with some missing. This table holds some 150,000 clones, approximately 86% found once. The CDR3 consists of 12 residues. The germline V gene has CDR1 SGHNT and CDR2 YYREEE (reference sequence). Trimming cost V 2 bases and J 8 bases, with 10 bases left between them. This specimen belongs to a study of T cell responses to AZD1222 COVID-19 vaccine. Study-wide results and caveats: Spike-wide vaccine-associated CD4 TCRs dominated at 160-218 and 743-854.

Sequencing was performed on peripheral blood, taken after recovery from COVID-19. This clonotype was obtained from an adult who had recovered from COVID-19. The chain recombines TRBV5-4 with TRBJ1-2; D call uncertain. The CDR3 loop reads CASSFLVGGYTF. As DNA, the CDR3 is TGTGCCAGCAGCTTCCTTGTAGGGGGCTACACCTTC.